This entry lists 24 T cell receptor beta chains sequenced from one sample in a study of cytomegalovirus exposure and HLA in healthy donors. PCR employed 60 Vbeta and 13 Jbeta primers. Clones were sequenced by immunoSEQ multiplex PCR, and TCRdb holds only the in-frame ones, with some missing. Of 130,000 or so clones in the sample, 70% to 80% are singletons; the top ten hold roughly 3.1%. Sequenced input: PBMCs. These receptors all come from a man aged 30-40 years in good health and CMV-seronegative.

The rearrangement joins TRBV19 to TRBJ2-7; no clear D gene. Germline CDR1 LNHDA, CDR2 SQIVND (reference sequence). V dropped 2 bases and J dropped 0 bases, with 8 bases sitting between them. This CDR3 is 14 amino acids long. In DNA, the CDR3 is TGTGCCAGTAGTATATCCGTCGGCTCCTACGAGCAGTACTTC. It specifies CASSISVGSYEQYF.

The chain combines TRBV5-1 with TRBJ2-7; TRBD1 agrees at 9 bases. Germline CDR1 and CDR2: SGHRS and YFSETQ. This CDR3 is built from 14 residues. Unmatched junction bases numbered 5, after V lost 4 bases and J lost 3 bases. CDR3 nucleotide sequence: TGCGCCAGCAGCGCGACAGGGGGTTACTACGAGCAGTACTTC. It translates to CASSATGGYYEQYF. Complete variable domain (other parts from reference TRBV5-1 and TRBJ2-7): KAGVTQTPRYLIKTRGQQVTLSCSPISGHRSVSWYQQTPGQGLQFLFEYFSETQRNKGNFPGRFSGRQFSNSRSEMNVSTLELGDSALYLCASSATGGYYEQYFGPGTRLTVT.

The gene calls are TRBV28 and TRBJ1-2; 7 positions match TRBD1. The germline CDR1 and CDR2 sequences are MDHEN and SYDVKM. There are 13 residues in the CDR3. J gave up 8 bases and V 6 bases, and 9 bases lay outside the gene matches. CDR3 region: CASRKGAGEGYTF. The CDR3, as DNA: TGTGCCAGCAGGAAGGGGGCAGGGGAAGGCTACACCTTC.

The genes are TRBV27 and TRBJ1-1, with D unclear. This CDR3 contains 18 residues. Germline V lookup: CDR1 MNHEY, CDR2 SMNVEV (reference sequence). V dropped 0 bases and J dropped 3 bases, with 20 bases sitting between them. CDR3 sequence reads: CASSLSPSRRGMHTEAFF. The DNA for the CDR3 is TGTGCCAGCAGTTTATCTCCTTCCCGACGGGGAATGCACACTGAAGCTTTCTTT.

This clone was observed a single time. This chain links TRBV4-2 with TRBJ2-7, with a weak D call TRBD1 (6 bases). Trimming took off 0 bases at V and 3 bases at J, with 12 bases between the two ends. This CDR3 has 15 amino acids. Germline lookup yields CDR1 LGHNA and CDR2 YNFKEQ. CDR3 coding DNA: TGTGCCAGCAGCCAAGAATTGAGGGGGTACTACGAGCAGTACTTC. It translates to CASSQELRGYYEQYF.

The J gene is TRBJ1-2, the V gene TRBV27; D is perhaps TRBD1 (5 bases). There are 13 residues in the CDR3. V lost 2 bases and J 3 bases, leaving 7 bases between the germline ends. The germline V gene has CDR1 MNHEY and CDR2 SMNVEV (reference sequence). The CDR3 protein is CASSLDRDYGYTF. The CDR3 region has the DNA TGTGCCAGCAGTTTAGACAGAGACTATGGCTACACCTTC.

The chain employs TRBV7-2 and TRBJ2-3, with D unresolved. V dropped 3 bases and J dropped 2 bases, with 9 bases sitting between them. This CDR3 spans 14 amino acids. CDR1 is SGHTA and CDR2 is FQGNSA in the germline V gene. CDR3 DNA sequence: TGTGCCAGCAGCTTGGAGCTGCACACAGATACGCAGTATTTT. Translating it yields CASSLELHTDTQYF.

The rearrangement joins TRBV2 to TRBJ1-2; the match to TRBD1 covers 7 bases. In germline, CDR1 is SNHLY, CDR2 FYNNEI. V shed 7 bases and J 6 bases; nucleotides not matched to a gene: 11. The CDR3 has 14 amino acids. The CDR3 DNA reads TGTGCCAGCACCCCGGACAGGCTACTAAATGGCTACACCTTC. Protein sequence: CASTPDRLLNGYTF.

With respect to this clone: At one boundary the junction diverges from the germline segment, which might be a read error. V usage is TRBV2 and J usage is TRBJ2-7, with D hard to call. The germline V gene has CDR1 SNHLY and CDR2 FYNNEI. The CDR3 runs 13 residues. The chain's CDR3 is CASSEARLGGFCF. The CDR3 bases are TGTGCCAGCAGTGAAGCAAGACTCGGCGGTTTTTGCTTC. The complete variable domain, with remaining parts taken from reference TRBV2 and TRBJ2-7, reads EPEVTQTPSHQVTQMGQEVILRCVPISNHLYFYWYRQILGQKVEFLVSFYNNEISEKSEIFDDQFSVERPDGSNFTLKIRSTKLEDSAMYFCASSEARLGGFCFGPGTRLTVT.

This chain links TRBV30 with TRBJ2-3; TRBD1 matches at 8 bases. The CDR3 has 13 residues. The V gene end was trimmed by 1 base and the J gene end by 5 bases; junction bases not matched to a gene: 2. Germline V gene data show CDR1 as GTSNPN and CDR2 as SVGIG (reference sequence). CDR3 sequence (DNA): TGTGCCTGGAGTGAAACAGGGGGAGATACGCAGTATTTT. Its translation: CAWSETGGDTQYF.

The rearrangement links TRBV28 to TRBJ1-1, with TRBD1 matching over 10 bases. The CDR3 has 14 residues. The ends lost 4 bases at V and 7 bases at J; junction bases unmatched: 6. Germline CDR1 is MDHEN and CDR2 is SYDVKM. This chain's CDR3 is CASSSGTGDIEAFF. The CDR3 DNA follows: TGTGCCAGCAGTTCAGGGACAGGGGACATTGAAGCTTTCTTT.

With respect to this clone: The CDR3 does not end in the conserved phenylalanine or tryptophan, so this is likely a read error. The chain joins TRBV28 to TRBJ1-6; D might be TRBD1 (5 bases). Trimming left V 7 bases short and J 8 bases short, with 21 bases between. CDR1 is MDHEN, CDR2 SYDVKM, per germline. CDR3 size: 16 residues. CDR3 in amino acids: CASTPGGWGKDSPLHV. The CDR3 region has the DNA TGTGCCAGCACCCCCGGGGGTTGGGGGAAGGATTCACCCCTCCACGTT.

This clone was counted between two and nine times. The V and J genes are TRBV19 and TRBJ1-2, with D uncertain. This CDR3 has 13 residues. Germline V gene data show CDR1 as LNHDA and CDR2 as SQIVND (reference sequence). V was pared by 6 bases and J by 5 bases, with 13 bases between. The CDR3 is CASRPSGSYGYTF. CDR3 coding DNA: TGTGCCAGTAGGCCTTCCGGGAGTTATGGCTACACCTTC.

The chain uses TRBV7-6 and TRBJ2-5, with D unclear. Germline V CDR1 and CDR2: SGHVS, FNYEAQ. This CDR3 has 12 residues. Trimming removed 1 base from V and 5 bases from J, with 5 bases in between. The CDR3: CASSLGVETQYF. The CDR3 nucleotides are TGTGCCAGCAGCTTAGGCGTGGAGACCCAGTACTTC. The full variable domain, completed using reference TRBV7-6 and TRBJ2-5, is GAGVSQSPRYKVTKRGQDVALRCDPISGHVSLYWYRQALGQGPEFLTYFNYEAQQDKSGLPNDRFSAERPEGSISTLTIQRTEQRDSAMYRCASSLGVETQYFGPGTRLLVL.

The chain couples TRBV4-1 to TRBJ2-3; D remains ambiguous. Trimming pared 4 bases from V and 0 bases from J, leaving 8 bases between. Germline CDR1 and CDR2: MGHRA and YSYEKL. This CDR3 contains 14 residues. Here the CDR3 DNA reads TGCGCCAGCAGCCCTCTTCTGAGCACAGATACGCAGTATTTT. This gives the protein CASSPLLSTDTQYF.

The chain uses TRBV2 and TRBJ1-4; D not certain. Germline V gives CDR1 SNHLY, CDR2 FYNNEI. The CDR3 runs 15 residues. The germline V and J ends were trimmed by 6 bases and 0 bases, with 11 bases remaining between them. CDR3: CASSLSTATNEKLFF. The DNA of the CDR3 is TGTGCCAGCAGCCTGAGTACTGCAACTAATGAAAAACTGTTTTTT.

This sequence joins TRBV25-1 and TRBJ2-5, with a tentative D call TRBD2 (7 bases). The V and J ends lost 9 bases and 0 bases respectively, with 14 bases between them. Germline V gene data show CDR1 as MGHDK and CDR2 as SYGVNS. The CDR3 is made up of 14 amino acids. CDR3 DNA: TGTGCCAGTGCGGGGGCGGTACACCAAGAGACCCAGTACTTC. Residues: CASAGAVHQETQYF.

This clone was seen just once. The rearrangement uses TRBV4-1 and TRBJ2-3, with D possibly matching TRBD1 (5 bases). The CDR3 has 16 residues. V lost 1 base, J lost 1 base, and 12 bases lay in between. Germline assignment: CDR1 MGHRA and CDR2 YSYEKL. The CDR3 DNA follows: TGCGCCAGCAGCCAAGTTAGGGGCGCGGGCACAGATACGCAGTATTTT. This codes for CASSQVRGAGTDTQYF.

The genes are TRBV7-8 and TRBJ2-1; 7 nucleotides agree with TRBD2. With 5 bases clipped from V and 6 bases from J, the junction kept 7 bases outside the gene matches. Germline CDR1 is SGHVS and CDR2 is FQNEAQ. The length of the CDR3 is 14 residues. CDR3 amino acids: CASSIEGLSNEQFF. For the CDR3, the DNA is TGTGCCAGCAGCATAGAGGGACTATCCAATGAGCAGTTCTTC.

This chain joins TRBV6-1 and TRBJ2-5; D is possibly TRBD2 (6 bases). This CDR3 has 14 amino acids. The V end was cut by 3 bases, the J end by 2 bases, with 10 bases between. Germline V gives CDR1 MNHNS, CDR2 SASEGT. DNA for the CDR3: TGTGCCAGCAGTGACCGGGACTGGCAAGAGACCCAGTACTTC. Encoded protein: CASSDRDWQETQYF.

The chain carries TRBV5-6 and TRBJ2-3, with D perhaps TRBD1 (5 bases). Trimming stripped 3 bases from V and 0 bases from J, with 14 bases between. The germline gives CDR1 SGHDT, CDR2 YYEEEE. This CDR3 has 16 amino acids. CDR3 coding DNA: TGTGCCAGCAGCTCTCTCCTGAGACAGAGCACAGATACGCAGTATTTT. Protein sequence: CASSSLLRQSTDTQYF.

Worth noting for this clone: Other DNA sequences in the same sample also yield this CDR3. The J gene is TRBJ2-2, the V gene TRBV19; tentatively, D is TRBD2 (5 bases). The V gene lost 2 bases and the J gene lost 6 bases, with 13 bases spanning the gap. CDR1 and CDR2 from the germline V gene are LNHDA and SQIVND (reference sequence). The CDR3 covers 15 residues. The CDR3 sequence is CASSITPLGAGELFF. The CDR3 DNA is TGTGCCAGTAGTATAACCCCCCTGGGAGCCGGGGAGCTGTTTTTT.

The rearrangement joins TRBV28 to TRBJ1-5, with a weak D call TRBD1 (6 bases). Trimming cost V 4 bases and J 4 bases, with 11 bases left between them. Looked up from germline, CDR1 is MDHEN and CDR2 is SYDVKM. The CDR3 covers 14 residues. The CDR3 reads CASSSIQGNQPQHF. CDR3 DNA sequence: TGTGCCAGCAGTTCGATCCAGGGGAATCAGCCCCAGCATTTT.

CDR3 coding DNA: TGTGCCTGGAGTGTGACAGGGGTGGACACTGAAGCTTTCTTT. Translating gives CAWSVTGVDTEAFF. The chain links TRBV30 to TRBJ1-1, with 8 nucleotides matching TRBD1. The CDR3 covers 14 residues. CDR1 is GTSNPN, CDR2 SVGIG, per germline (reference sequence). The V and J ends lost 0 bases and 3 bases, in that order; junction bases with no gene match: 3.